This T cell receptor beta chain was sequenced in a study of cytomegalovirus exposure and HLA in healthy donors. As for the study in general: Inside one of the first data releases sat around 80 million unique TCRs taken from HLA-typed donors. General study findings and limits: Immune exposure was documented only through CMV serostatus. The authors reported that TCR beta sequences could predict HLA-A and HLA-B alleles. These predictions were accurate for most subjects in the first cohort. Later genetic work tied a missense DCLRE1C variant to beta-chain V and J trimming.

The V gene's germline CDR1 is LNHDA and CDR2 SQIVND (reference sequence). V was trimmed by 3 bases and J by 8 bases, leaving 20 bases between them. The CDR3 contains 16 residues. The PCR employed 60 Vbeta primers together with 13 Jbeta primers. Here immunoSEQ multiplex PCR was the method, and the copy in TCRdb shows in-frame clones only, minus some. The table records some 71,000 clones, roughly three quarters of them present only once. In this sample, this clone turned up once. Its antigen is still unknown. This sequence joins TRBV19 and TRBJ1-5, with D possibly matching TRBD1 (5 bases). Sequences were obtained from PBMCs. This sequence originates from a man younger than 30 in good health and CMV-seronegative. The CDR3 sequence is CASSIRSAGGDKPQHF. CDR3 coding DNA: TGTGCCAGTAGTATCCGGTCGGCCGGGGGAGATAAGCCCCAGCATTTT.